This paragraph reports one T cell receptor (beta chain). The data belong to a study of blood T cell repertoires in COVID-19. About the research overall: From the United States, Italy and Spain came samples of acute and convalescent COVID-19. The analysed material was cDNA or gDNA that came from T cells, B-cell-depleted T cells, or PBMCs.

Original processing methods: Amplifying reference gene primers gave estimates of nucleated cell counts. Sequenced by immunoSEQ multiplex PCR; TCRdb stores in-frame clones only, minus some. Clone size and the V and J calls come from that table; the DNA yielded D and trimming. The repertoire holds roughly 570,000 clones, with roughly 89% as singletons. Germline lookup yields CDR1 SNHLY and CDR2 FYNNEI. This CDR3 spans 12 amino acids. Unmatched junction bases numbered 5, after V lost 6 bases and J lost 8 bases. This clonotype originated in a woman aged 50 to 65 with COVID-19, enrolled during active disease. This chain connects TRBV2 to TRBJ1-1, with 8 bases that match TRBD1. Input material: peripheral blood. This CDR3 reads CASSQQGEEAFF. In DNA form, the CDR3 reads TGTGCCAGCAGCCAACAGGGGGAGGAAGCTTTCTTT.